The sequence of this T cell receptor (beta chain) was determined in a study of T cells after posttransplantation cyclophosphamide. Study-wide findings and caveats: Later post-transplant blood repertoires were often dominated by donor CD8+ memory clones. Skin or GI-infiltrating T cells shared few TRB sequences with blood. After PTCy, TRB diversity resembled that of CNI/methotrexate controls.

The table came from immunoSEQ multiplex PCR; TCRdb's copy has only in-frame clones and leaves some out. The sample shows around 35,000 clones, none of them appearing just once. The CDR3 extends over 13 amino acids. CDR1 is MNHEY and CDR2 is SMNVEV in the germline V gene (reference sequence). V gave up 2 bases and J gave up 1 base, with 5 bases separating them. This clone was recorded many times. Antigen: not known. Sequencing used PBMCs. The V gene is TRBV27, the J gene TRBJ1-1; D remains unclear. This TCR derives from a woman aged 45-59 years in good health and a related stem cell transplant donor. The CDR3 region has the DNA TGTGCCAGCAGTTTAGCCAGGAACACTGAAGCTTTCTTT. Residues: CASSLARNTEAFF.